The 21 T cell receptor beta chains below all came from one sample that was sequenced in a study of blood T cells in healthy people across ages. Then a second PCR, running roughly 7 to 11 cycles, was carried out with a sample-barcoded 5' primer and a J-beta primer mix. TCRdb ran MiXCR on the 5' RACE reads and lists one entry per CDR3 protein. The table records about 580,000 distinct CDR3 sequences, 40% to 50% of them present only once. Sequenced material: blood. These receptors originate from a man older than 75 in good health.

This sequence joins TRBV4-1 and TRBJ2-7; D is unclear. Trimming removed 5 bases from V and 2 bases from J, with 10 bases in between. CDR3 length: 13 residues. CDR1 and CDR2 (germline): MGHRA, YSYEKL. CDR3 sequence: CASSSDAAYEQYF. The CDR3 region has the DNA TGCGCCAGCAGCTCCGACGCGGCCTACGAGCAGTACTTC.

The DNA for the CDR3 is TGTGCCAGCAGTGCAACACAGGGAATGGGCGGGGAGCTGTTTTTT. Translating it yields CASSATQGMGGELFF. The chain combines TRBV27 with TRBJ2-2, with a weak D call TRBD1 (6 bases). Germline V lookup: CDR1 MNHEY, CDR2 SMNVEV (reference sequence). V lost 5 bases and J lost 7, with 17 bases in between. The CDR3 runs to 15 residues.

This chain connects TRBV7-9 to TRBJ2-5, with 7 bases aligning to TRBD2. Per germline, CDR1 SEHNR and CDR2 FQNEAQ (reference sequence). The CDR3 runs to 15 residues. V was pared by 4 bases and J by 2 bases, with 7 bases of the junction left unmatched. The CDR3 is CASSSGPGLQETQYF. CDR3 DNA: TGTGCCAGCAGCTCAGGCCCGGGACTACAAGAGACCCAGTACTTC.

The V and J genes are TRBV29-1 and TRBJ1-2; 8 nucleotides agree with TRBD1. With 3 bases clipped from V and 7 bases from J, the junction kept 10 bases outside the gene matches. The CDR3 covers 14 residues. Per the germline V gene, CDR1 is SQVTM and CDR2 is ANQGSEA. CDR3 amino acids: CSVDAPDRVGGYTF. The CDR3 nucleotides read TGCAGCGTTGACGCCCCGGACAGGGTGGGTGGCTACACCTTC.

The chain combines TRBV7-9 with TRBJ2-2, with D unresolved. V gave up 2 bases and J gave up 4 bases, with 17 bases separating them. CDR1 and CDR2 (germline): SEHNR, FQNEAQ (reference sequence). The CDR3 is 17 residues long. CDR3 DNA sequence: TGTGCCAGCAGCTTAAATCGGGCCGGGCCGGGCACCGGGGAGCTGTTTTTT. This translates into CASSLNRAGPGTGELFF.

This clonotype has a single count. This chain joins TRBV7-2 and TRBJ2-6; 7 bases align to TRBD1. Losses at the gene ends were 2 bases for V and 3 bases for J; bases not matched to a gene: 4. The CDR3 has 16 residues. Per the germline V gene, CDR1 is SGHTA and CDR2 is FQGNSA. CDR3 protein: CASSLSGQDGANVLTF. The CDR3 nucleotides are TGTGCCAGCAGCTTATCTGGACAGGATGGGGCCAACGTCCTGACTTTC.

This clonotype came up a few times. The CDR3 sequence is CATSRDQARVAYTQYF. The CDR3 DNA reads TGTGCCACCAGCAGAGATCAAGCCAGGGTGGCGTATACGCAGTATTTT. The rearrangement joins TRBV15 to TRBJ2-3; tentatively, D is TRBD1 (5 bases). Trimming left V 0 bases short and J 7 bases short, with 17 bases between. Germline values: CDR1 LNHNV, CDR2 YYDKDF (reference sequence). This CDR3 contains 16 residues.

The chain uses TRBV20-1 and TRBJ1-5, with D perhaps TRBD1 (5 bases). This CDR3 contains 14 residues. The germline V and J ends were trimmed by 6 bases and 6 bases, with 18 bases remaining between them. Germline assignment: CDR1 DFQATT and CDR2 SNEGSKA (reference sequence). The CDR3 here is CSATDGGRSQPQHF. In nucleotides, the CDR3 is TGCAGTGCCACCGATGGGGGTCGGAGTCAGCCCCAGCATTTT.

V and J are TRBV6-5 and TRBJ1-2, with unresolved D. The CDR3 length is 13 residues. Deletions cut 3 bases from V and 3 bases from J, with 8 bases between. Germline CDR1 reads MNHEY; CDR2 reads SVGAGI. The CDR3 loop reads CASSYGPDYGYTF. CDR3 DNA sequence: TGTGCCAGCAGTTATGGGCCCGACTATGGCTACACCTTC.

This clonotype was observed a few times. This chain links TRBV12-3 or TRBV12-4 with TRBJ2-7; D unclear. V was pared by 5 bases and J by 7 bases, with 15 bases between. This CDR3 has 13 residues. The CDR3 DNA is TGTGCCAGCAGTCGACACGGAAGCGATGAGCAGTACTTC. Translated: CASSRHGSDEQYF.

This clonotype has a handful of counts. The chain is built from TRBV7-2 and TRBJ2-3; maybe TRBD2 (5 bases). CDR3 length equals 12 residues. Germline V gives CDR1 SGHTA, CDR2 FQGNSA. V gave up 5 bases and J gave up 8 bases, with 11 bases separating them. DNA for the CDR3: TGTGCCAGCAGCCCTCTCCGGGGTACGCAGTATTTT. As protein: CASSPLRGTQYF.

This chain uses TRBV2 with TRBJ2-5; 7 bases are a match to TRBD1. The CDR3 is 14 residues long. CDR1 is SNHLY, CDR2 FYNNEI, per germline. With 4 bases clipped from V and 6 bases from J, the junction kept 8 bases outside the gene matches. CDR3 sequence (DNA): TGTGCCAGCAGTGTGGGGACAGAACAACAGACCCAGTACTTC. Protein product: CASSVGTEQQTQYF.

V is TRBV20-1 and J is TRBJ1-1; D is ambiguous. The CDR3 is 13 amino acids. Per germline, CDR1 DFQATT and CDR2 SNEGSKA (reference sequence). The V end lost 6 bases, the J end lost 2 bases, and 13 bases lay between the germline ends. For the CDR3, the DNA is TGCAGTGCAGTTAGGACGCGTAACACTGAAGCTTTCTTT. Translation gives CSAVRTRNTEAFF.

V gene TRBV28 combines with J gene TRBJ1-2; 7 bases fit TRBD1. CDR1 is MDHEN, CDR2 SYDVKM, per germline. The junction had 16 bases not matched to a gene; V was cut back by 6 bases and J by 0 bases. The CDR3 is 18 amino acids. CDR3 loop: CASRKDSGQFVANYGYTF. In DNA, the CDR3 is TGTGCCAGCAGGAAAGACTCGGGACAGTTTGTGGCTAACTATGGCTACACCTTC.

This clonotype was detected only a few times. This chain connects TRBV6-5 to TRBJ2-5; 7 bases map to TRBD1. Germline CDR1 and CDR2: MNHEY and SVGAGI. V lost 4 bases, J lost 5 bases, and 13 bases stayed unmatched. This CDR3 spans 16 amino acids. The CDR3 spells CASSLSGTDLGETQYF. CDR3 in DNA: TGTGCCAGCAGTTTATCCGGGACAGACTTAGGGGAGACCCAGTACTTC.

This clonotype occurred a few times. The V gene is TRBV14, the J gene TRBJ2-3; 7 bases map to TRBD1. The germline V gene has CDR1 SGHDN and CDR2 FVKESK. CDR3 size: 14 residues. V trimming: 1 base; J trimming: 3 bases; junction bases outside the gene matches: 1. The CDR3 sequence is CASSQGTGTDTQYF. For the CDR3, the DNA is TGTGCCAGCAGCCAAGGGACAGGTACAGATACGCAGTATTTT.

This clonotype was recorded a few times. The chain joins TRBV20-1 to TRBJ1-2; TRBD1 matches at 8 bases. CDR3 size: 13 residues. V dropped 6 bases and J dropped 4; count of bases not matched to a gene: 7. Germline CDR1 is DFQATT and CDR2 is SNEGSKA (reference sequence). The CDR3 DNA reads TGCAGTGCCTGGACAGGGACGTCCTATGGCTACACCTTC. This translates into CSAWTGTSYGYTF.

A few counts support this clonotype. One end of the junction varies from germline; a read error may be responsible. The rearrangement links TRBV7-2 to TRBJ1-2, with D uncertain. The germline V gene has CDR1 SGHTA and CDR2 FQGNSA. The CDR3 covers 13 residues. Here the CDR3 DNA reads TGTGCCAGCACCTTATCGGGGAAGAATGGCTACACCTTC. Its translation is CASTLSGKNGYTF.

The chain recombines TRBV10-3 with TRBJ1-1; 7 positions match TRBD1. V dropped 3 bases and J dropped 1; count of bases not matched to a gene: 8. The CDR3 extends over 16 amino acids. The germline CDR1 and CDR2 sequences are ENHRY and SYGVKD. CDR3 nucleotide sequence: TGTGCCATCAGTGATTCAGGGGGGTCAACGAACACTGAAGCTTTCTTT. As protein: CAISDSGGSTNTEAFF.

Only a few counts were recorded for this clonotype. This sequence joins TRBV2 and TRBJ2-7; D is uncertain. The ends were cut back, 4 bases at V and 7 bases at J, with 11 bases in the middle. CDR1 is SNHLY, CDR2 FYNNEI, per germline. The CDR3 has 12 amino acids. The CDR3 bases are TGTGCCAGCAGTGTTCGGGCGGAAGAGCAGTACTTC. Translated, it gives CASSVRAEEQYF.

This clonotype was found a few times. This chain connects TRBV5-1 to TRBJ2-1; TRBD2 agrees at 8 bases. Germline-derived CDR1 and CDR2 are SGHRS and YFSETQ. The V segment lost 0 bases and the J segment 15 bases; nucleotides outside the gene matches: 5. CDR3 length equals 12 residues. The CDR3 sequence: CASSLEREIRFF. The CDR3 nucleotides are TGCGCCAGCAGCTTGGAGCGGGAGATTAGGTTCTTC.